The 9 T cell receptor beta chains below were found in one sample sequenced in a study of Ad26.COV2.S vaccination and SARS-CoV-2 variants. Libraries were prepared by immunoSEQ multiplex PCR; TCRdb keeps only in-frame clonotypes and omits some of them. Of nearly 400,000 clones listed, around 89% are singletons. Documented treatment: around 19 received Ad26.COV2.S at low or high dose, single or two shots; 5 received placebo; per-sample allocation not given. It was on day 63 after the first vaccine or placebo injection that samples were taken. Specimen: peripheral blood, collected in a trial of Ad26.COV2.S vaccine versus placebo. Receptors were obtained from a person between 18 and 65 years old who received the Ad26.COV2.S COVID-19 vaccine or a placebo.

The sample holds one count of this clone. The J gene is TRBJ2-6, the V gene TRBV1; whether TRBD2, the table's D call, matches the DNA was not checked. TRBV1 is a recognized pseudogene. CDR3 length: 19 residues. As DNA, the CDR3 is TGCACCAGCAGCCCTTTTGGCGGGTACGGAACTTCTGGGGCCAACGTCCTGACTTTC. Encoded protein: CTSSPFGGYGTSGANVLTF.

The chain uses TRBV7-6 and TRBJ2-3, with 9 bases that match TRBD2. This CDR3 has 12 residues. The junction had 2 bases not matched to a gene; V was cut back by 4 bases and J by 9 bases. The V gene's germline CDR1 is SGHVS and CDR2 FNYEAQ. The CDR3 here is CASSSTSGTQYF. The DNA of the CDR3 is TGTGCCAGCAGCTCCACTAGCGGGACGCAGTATTTT.

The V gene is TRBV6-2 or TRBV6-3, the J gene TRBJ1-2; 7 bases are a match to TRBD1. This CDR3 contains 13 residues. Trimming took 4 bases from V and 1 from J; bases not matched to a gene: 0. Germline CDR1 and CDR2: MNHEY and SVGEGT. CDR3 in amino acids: CASSWDSNYGYTF. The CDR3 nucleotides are TGTGCCAGCAGTTGGGACAGTAACTATGGCTACACCTTC.

CDR3 bases: TGTGCCAGCAGTCGGGACCCTAAAGGGGTAGGCGAGCAGTACTTC. Translated, it gives CASSRDPKGVGEQYF. This chain links TRBV6-5 with TRBJ2-7; D assignment may be TRBD1 or TRBD2 (5 bases each). Germline V gene data show CDR1 as MNHEY and CDR2 as SVGAGI. V lost 5 bases and J 6 bases, leaving 20 bases between the germline ends. The CDR3 extends over 15 amino acids.

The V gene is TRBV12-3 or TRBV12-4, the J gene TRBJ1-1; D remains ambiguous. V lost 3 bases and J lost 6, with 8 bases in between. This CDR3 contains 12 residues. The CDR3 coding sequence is TGTGCCAGCAGTTTCCAAGGGCCTGAAGCTTTCTTT. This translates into CASSFQGPEAFF.

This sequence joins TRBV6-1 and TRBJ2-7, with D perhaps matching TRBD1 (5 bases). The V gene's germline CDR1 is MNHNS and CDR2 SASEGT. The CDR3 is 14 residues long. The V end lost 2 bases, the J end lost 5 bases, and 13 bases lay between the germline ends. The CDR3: CASSERGTHDEQYF. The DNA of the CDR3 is TGTGCCAGCAGTGAAAGGGGAACTCACGACGAGCAGTACTTC.

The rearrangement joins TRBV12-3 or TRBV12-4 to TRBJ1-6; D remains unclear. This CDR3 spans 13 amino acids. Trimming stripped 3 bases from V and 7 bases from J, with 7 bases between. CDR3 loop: CASSLVRNSPLHF. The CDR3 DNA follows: TGTGCCAGCAGTTTGGTGAGGAATTCACCCCTCCACTTT.

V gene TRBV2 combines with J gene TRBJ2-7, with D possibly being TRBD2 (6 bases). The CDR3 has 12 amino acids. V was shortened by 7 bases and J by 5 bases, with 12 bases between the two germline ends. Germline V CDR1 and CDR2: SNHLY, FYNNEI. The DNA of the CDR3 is TGTGCCAGCACGGGAGAGGTAAACGAGCAGTACTTC. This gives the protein CASTGEVNEQYF.

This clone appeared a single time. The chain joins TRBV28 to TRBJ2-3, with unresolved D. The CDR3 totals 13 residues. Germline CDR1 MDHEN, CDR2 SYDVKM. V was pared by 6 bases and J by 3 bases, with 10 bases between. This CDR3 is CASRGPFTDTQYF. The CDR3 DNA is TGTGCCAGCAGAGGTCCATTTACAGATACGCAGTATTTT.